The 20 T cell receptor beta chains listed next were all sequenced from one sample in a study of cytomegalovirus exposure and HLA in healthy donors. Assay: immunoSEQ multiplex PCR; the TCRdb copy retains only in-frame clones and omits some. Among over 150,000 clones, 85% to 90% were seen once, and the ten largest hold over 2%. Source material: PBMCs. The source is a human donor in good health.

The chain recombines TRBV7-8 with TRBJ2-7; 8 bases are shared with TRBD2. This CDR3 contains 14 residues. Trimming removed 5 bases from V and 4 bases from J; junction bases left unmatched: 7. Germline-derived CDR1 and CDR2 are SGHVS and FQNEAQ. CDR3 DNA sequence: TGTGCCAGCAGCCTTAGCGGGATGATGTACGAGCAGTACTTC. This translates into CASSLSGMMYEQYF.

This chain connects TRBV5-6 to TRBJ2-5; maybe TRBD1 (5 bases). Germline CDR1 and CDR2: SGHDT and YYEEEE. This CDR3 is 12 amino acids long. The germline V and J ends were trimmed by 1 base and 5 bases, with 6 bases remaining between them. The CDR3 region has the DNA TGTGCCAGCAGCTTGAACAGGGAGACCCAGTACTTC. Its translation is CASSLNRETQYF.

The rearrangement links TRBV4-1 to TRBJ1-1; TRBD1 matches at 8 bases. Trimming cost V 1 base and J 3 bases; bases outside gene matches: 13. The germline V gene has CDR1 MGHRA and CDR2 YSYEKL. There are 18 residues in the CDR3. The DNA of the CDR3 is TGCGCCAGCAGCCAAGCCTGGACAGGGAGGGACGGGGACACTGAAGCTTTCTTT. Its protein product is CASSQAWTGRDGDTEAFF.

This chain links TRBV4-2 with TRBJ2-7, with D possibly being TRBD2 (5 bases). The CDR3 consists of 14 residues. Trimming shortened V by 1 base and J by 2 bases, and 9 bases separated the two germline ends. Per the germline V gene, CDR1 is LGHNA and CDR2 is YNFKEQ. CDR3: CASSQGSGPYEQYF. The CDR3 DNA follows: TGTGCCAGCAGCCAAGGGAGCGGCCCCTACGAGCAGTACTTC.

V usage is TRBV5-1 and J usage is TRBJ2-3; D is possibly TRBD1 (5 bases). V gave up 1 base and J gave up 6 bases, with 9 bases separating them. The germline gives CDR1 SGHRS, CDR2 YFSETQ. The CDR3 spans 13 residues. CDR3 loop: CASSLFRADTQYF. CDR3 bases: TGCGCCAGCAGCTTGTTCAGGGCCGATACGCAGTATTTT.

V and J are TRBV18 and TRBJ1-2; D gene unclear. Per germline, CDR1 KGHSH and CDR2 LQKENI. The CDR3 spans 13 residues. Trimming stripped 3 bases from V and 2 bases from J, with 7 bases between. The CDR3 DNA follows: TGTGCCAGCTCACCGGGAGGGAACTATGGCTACACCTTC. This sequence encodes CASSPGGNYGYTF.

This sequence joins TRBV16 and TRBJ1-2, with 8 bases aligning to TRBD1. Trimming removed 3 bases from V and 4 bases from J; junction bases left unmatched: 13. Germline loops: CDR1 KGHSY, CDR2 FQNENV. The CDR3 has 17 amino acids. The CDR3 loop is CASSQDRDRSFIYGYTF. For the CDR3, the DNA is TGTGCCAGCAGCCAGGACCGGGACAGGAGCTTCATCTATGGCTACACCTTC.

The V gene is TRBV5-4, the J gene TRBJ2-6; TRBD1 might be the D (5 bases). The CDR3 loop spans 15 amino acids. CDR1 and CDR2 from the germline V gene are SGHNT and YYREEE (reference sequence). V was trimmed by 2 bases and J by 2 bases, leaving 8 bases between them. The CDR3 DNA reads TGTGCCAGCAGCTTTTTAGGGGCTGGGGCCAACGTCCTGACTTTC. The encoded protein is CASSFLGAGANVLTF.

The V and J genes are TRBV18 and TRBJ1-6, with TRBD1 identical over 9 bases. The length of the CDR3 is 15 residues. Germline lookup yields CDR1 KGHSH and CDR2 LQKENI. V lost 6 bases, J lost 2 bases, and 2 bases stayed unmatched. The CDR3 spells CASSRTGAYNSPLHF. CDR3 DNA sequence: TGTGCCAGCTCTAGGACAGGGGCCTATAATTCACCCCTCCACTTT.

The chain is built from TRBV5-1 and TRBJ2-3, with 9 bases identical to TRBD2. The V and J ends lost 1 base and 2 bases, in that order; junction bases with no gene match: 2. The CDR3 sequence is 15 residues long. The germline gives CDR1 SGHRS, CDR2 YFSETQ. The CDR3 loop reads CASSLPSGNTDTQYF. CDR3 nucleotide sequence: TGCGCCAGCAGCTTGCCTAGCGGGAACACAGATACGCAGTATTTT.

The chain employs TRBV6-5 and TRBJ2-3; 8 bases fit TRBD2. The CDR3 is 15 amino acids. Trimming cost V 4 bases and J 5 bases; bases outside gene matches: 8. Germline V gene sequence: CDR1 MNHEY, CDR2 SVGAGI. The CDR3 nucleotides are TGTGCCAGCAGTTTGGCGGGGGGATTGGTAGATACGCAGTATTTT. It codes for CASSLAGGLVDTQYF.

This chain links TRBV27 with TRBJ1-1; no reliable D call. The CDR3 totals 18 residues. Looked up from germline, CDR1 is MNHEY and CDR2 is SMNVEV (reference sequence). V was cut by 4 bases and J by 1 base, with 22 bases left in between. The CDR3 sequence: CASSSSLPRKESNTEAFF. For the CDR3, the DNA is TGTGCCAGCAGTTCGTCCCTGCCGCGGAAGGAGTCGAACACTGAAGCTTTCTTT.

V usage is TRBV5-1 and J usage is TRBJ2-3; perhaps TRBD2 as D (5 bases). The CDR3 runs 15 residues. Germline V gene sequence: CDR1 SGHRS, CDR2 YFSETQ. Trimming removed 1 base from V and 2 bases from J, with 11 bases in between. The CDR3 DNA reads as TGCGCCAGCAGCTTGTTCGGGAACCCCACAGATACGCAGTATTTT. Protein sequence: CASSLFGNPTDTQYF.

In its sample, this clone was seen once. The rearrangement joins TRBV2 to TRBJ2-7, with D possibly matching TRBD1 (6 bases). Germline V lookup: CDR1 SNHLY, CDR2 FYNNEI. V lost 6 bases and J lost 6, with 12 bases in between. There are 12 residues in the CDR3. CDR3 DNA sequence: TGTGCCAGCAGGTGGGGACAATCCGAGCAGTACTTC. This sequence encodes CASRWGQSEQYF.

CDR3 amino acids: CASRPGGSGANVLTF. CDR3 nucleotide sequence: TGTGCCAGCAGACCCGGAGGCTCTGGGGCCAACGTCCTGACTTTC. This sequence joins TRBV7-2 and TRBJ2-6, with a tentative D call TRBD2 (5 bases). Germline-derived CDR1 and CDR2 are SGHTA and FQGNSA. Trimming shortened V by 6 bases and J by 0 bases, and 9 bases separated the two germline ends. This CDR3 comprises 15 residues.

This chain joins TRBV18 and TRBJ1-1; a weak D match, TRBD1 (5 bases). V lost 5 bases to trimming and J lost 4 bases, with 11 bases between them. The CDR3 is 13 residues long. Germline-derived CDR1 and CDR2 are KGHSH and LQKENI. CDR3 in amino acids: CASSTDSLTEAFF. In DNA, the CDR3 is TGTGCCAGCTCAACCGACAGTCTCACTGAAGCTTTCTTT.

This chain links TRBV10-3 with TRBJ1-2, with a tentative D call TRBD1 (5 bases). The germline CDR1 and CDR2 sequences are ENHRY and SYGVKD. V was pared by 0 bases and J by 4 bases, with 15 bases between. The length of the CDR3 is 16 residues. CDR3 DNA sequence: TGTGCCATCAGTGAGTCGACCTACAGCGACAGCTATGGCTACACCTTC. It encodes CAISESTYSDSYGYTF.

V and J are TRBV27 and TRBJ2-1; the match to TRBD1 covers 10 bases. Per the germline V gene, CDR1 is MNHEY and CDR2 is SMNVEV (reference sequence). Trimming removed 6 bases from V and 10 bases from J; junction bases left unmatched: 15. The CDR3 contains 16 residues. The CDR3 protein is CASSNTGTGDYREQFF. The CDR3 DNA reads TGTGCCAGCAGCAATACCGGGACAGGGGATTACAGGGAGCAGTTCTTC.

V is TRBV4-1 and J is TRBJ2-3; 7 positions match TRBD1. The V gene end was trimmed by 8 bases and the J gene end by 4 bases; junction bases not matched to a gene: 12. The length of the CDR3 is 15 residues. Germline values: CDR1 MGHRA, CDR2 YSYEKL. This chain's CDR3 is CASSPGQTWADTQYF. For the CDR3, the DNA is TGCGCCAGCTCCCCGGGACAGACTTGGGCAGATACGCAGTATTTT.

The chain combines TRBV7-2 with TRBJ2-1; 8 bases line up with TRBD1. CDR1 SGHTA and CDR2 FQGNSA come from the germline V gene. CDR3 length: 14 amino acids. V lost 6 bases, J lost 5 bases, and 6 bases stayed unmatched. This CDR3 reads CASRDSTGDNEQFF. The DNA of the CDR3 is TGTGCCAGCAGGGACTCGACAGGGGACAATGAGCAGTTCTTC.